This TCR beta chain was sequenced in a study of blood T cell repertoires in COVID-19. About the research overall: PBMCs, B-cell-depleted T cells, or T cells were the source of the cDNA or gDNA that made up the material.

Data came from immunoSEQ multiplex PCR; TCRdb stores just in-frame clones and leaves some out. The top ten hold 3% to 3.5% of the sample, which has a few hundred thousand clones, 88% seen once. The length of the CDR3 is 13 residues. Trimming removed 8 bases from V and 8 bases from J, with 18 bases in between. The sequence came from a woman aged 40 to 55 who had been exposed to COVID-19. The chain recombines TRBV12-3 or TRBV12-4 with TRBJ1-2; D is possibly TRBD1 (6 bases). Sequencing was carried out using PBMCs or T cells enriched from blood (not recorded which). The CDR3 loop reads CASGGQRNRGYTF. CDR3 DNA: TGTGCCAGCGGTGGACAGCGAAATAGAGGCTACACCTTC.